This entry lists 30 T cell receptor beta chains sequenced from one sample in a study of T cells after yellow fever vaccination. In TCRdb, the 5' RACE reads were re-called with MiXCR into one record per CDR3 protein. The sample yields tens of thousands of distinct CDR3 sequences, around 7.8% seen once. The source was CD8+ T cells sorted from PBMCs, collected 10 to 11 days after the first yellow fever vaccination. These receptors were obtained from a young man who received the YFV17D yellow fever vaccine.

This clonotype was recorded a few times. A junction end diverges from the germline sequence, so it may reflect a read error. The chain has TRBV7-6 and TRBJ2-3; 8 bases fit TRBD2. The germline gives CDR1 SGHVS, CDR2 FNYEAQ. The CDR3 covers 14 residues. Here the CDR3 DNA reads TGTGCCAGCAGCCTAGCGGGCCGCACAGATACGCAGTATTTT. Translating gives CASSLAGRTDTQYF.

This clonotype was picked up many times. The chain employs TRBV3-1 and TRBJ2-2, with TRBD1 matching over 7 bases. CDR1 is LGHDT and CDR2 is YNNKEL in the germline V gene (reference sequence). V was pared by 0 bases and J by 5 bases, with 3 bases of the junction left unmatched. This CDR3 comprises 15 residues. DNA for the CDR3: TGTGCCAGCAGCCAAGAGTCGACAGGGACCGGGGAGCTGTTTTTT. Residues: CASSQESTGTGELFF.

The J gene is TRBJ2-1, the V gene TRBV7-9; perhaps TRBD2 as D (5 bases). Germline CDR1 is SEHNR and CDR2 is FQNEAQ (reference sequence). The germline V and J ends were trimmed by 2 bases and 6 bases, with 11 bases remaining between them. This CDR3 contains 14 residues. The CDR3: CASSLPGFSNEQFF. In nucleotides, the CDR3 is TGTGCCAGCAGCTTACCGGGGTTTTCCAATGAGCAGTTCTTC.

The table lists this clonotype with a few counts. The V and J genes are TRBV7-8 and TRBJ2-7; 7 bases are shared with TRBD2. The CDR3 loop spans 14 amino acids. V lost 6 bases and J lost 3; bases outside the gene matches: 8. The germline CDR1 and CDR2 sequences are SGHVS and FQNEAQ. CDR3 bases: TGTGCCAGCAGTCCCGAAGCGGGGCACTACGAGCAGTACTTC. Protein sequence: CASSPEAGHYEQYF.

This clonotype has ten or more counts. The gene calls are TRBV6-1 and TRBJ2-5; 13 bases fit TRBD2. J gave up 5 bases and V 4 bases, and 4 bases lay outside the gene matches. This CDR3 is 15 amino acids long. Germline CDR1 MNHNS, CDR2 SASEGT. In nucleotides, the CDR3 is TGTGCCAGCAGTGCCACTAGCGGGGGGGCGGAGACCCAGTACTTC. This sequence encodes CASSATSGGAETQYF.

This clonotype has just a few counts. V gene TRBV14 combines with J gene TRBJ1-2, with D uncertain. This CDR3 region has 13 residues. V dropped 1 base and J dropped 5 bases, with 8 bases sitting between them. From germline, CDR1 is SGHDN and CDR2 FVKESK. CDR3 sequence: CASSQANGYGYTF. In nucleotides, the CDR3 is TGTGCCAGCAGCCAAGCCAACGGGTATGGCTACACCTTC.

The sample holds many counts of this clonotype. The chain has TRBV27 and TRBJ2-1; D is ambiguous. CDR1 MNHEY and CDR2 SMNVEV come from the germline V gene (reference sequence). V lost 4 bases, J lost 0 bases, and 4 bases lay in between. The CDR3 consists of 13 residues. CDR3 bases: TGTGCCAGCAGTTCATACTCCTACAATGAGCAGTTCTTC. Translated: CASSSYSYNEQFF.

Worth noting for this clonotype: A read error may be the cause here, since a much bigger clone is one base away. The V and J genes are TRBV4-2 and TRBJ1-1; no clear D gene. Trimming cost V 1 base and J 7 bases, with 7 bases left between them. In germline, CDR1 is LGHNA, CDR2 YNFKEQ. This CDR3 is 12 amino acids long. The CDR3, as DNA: TGTGCCAGCAGCCAAGCTGCCAGTGAAGCTTTCTTT. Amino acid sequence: CASSQAASEAFF.

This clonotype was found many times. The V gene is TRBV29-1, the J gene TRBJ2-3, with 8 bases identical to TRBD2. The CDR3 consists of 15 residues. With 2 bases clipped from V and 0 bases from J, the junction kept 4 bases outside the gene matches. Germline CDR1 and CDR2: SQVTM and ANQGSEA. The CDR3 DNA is TGCAGCGTTGAAAGATCTAGCGGGAGCACAGATACGCAGTATTTT. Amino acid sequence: CSVERSSGSTDTQYF.

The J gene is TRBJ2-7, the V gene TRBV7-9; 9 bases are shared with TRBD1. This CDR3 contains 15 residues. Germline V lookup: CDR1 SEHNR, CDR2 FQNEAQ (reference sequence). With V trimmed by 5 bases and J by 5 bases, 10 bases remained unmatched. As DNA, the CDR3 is TGTGCCAGCAGCCCTTACGGGGGGACAGGGAACGAGCAGTACTTC. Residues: CASSPYGGTGNEQYF.

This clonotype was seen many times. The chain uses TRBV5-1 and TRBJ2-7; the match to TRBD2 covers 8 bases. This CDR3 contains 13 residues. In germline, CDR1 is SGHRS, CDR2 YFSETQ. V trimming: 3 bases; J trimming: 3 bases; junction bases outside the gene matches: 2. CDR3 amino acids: CASSSTSGYEQYF. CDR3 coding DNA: TGCGCCAGCAGCTCCACTAGCGGCTACGAGCAGTACTTC.

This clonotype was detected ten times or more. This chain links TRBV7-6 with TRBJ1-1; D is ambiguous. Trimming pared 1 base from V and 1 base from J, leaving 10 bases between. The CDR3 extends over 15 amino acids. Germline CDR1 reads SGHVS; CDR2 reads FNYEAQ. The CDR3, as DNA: TGTGCCAGCAGCTTAGATATAGCCACGAACACTGAAGCTTTCTTT. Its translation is CASSLDIATNTEAFF.

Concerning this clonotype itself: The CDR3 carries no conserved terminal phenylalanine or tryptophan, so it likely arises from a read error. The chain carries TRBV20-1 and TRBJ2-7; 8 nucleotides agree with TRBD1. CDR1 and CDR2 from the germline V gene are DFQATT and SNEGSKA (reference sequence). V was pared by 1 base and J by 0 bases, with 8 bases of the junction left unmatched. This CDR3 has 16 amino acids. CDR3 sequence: CSARAEDRALSYEQYC. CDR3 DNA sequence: TGCAGTGCTAGAGCGGAGGACAGGGCACTCTCCTACGAGCAGTACTGC.

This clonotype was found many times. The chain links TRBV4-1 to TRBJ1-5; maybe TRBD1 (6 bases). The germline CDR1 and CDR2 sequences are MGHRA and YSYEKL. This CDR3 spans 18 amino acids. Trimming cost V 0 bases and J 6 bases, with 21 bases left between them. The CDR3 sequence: CASSQDRSDSFIGQPQHF. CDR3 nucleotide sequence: TGCGCCAGCAGCCAAGATCGGTCGGACAGTTTTATAGGTCAGCCCCAGCATTTT.

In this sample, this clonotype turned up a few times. The CDR3 DNA follows: TGTGCCAGCAGCTTGGTTGGACTGGCCCAGAATGAGCAGTTCTTC. Protein product: CASSLVGLAQNEQFF. The chain links TRBV5-6 to TRBJ2-1; a weak D match, TRBD2 (5 bases). The germline gives CDR1 SGHDT, CDR2 YYEEEE. The V and J ends lost 0 bases and 7 bases respectively, with 14 bases between them. This CDR3 has 15 amino acids. The whole variable domain, filled in from reference TRBV5-6 and TRBJ2-1, reads DAGVTQSPTHLIKTRGQQVTLRCSPKSGHDTVSWYQQALGQGPQFIFQYYEEEERQRGNFPDRFSGHQFPNYSSELNVNALLLGDSALYLCASSLVGLAQNEQFFGPGTRLTVL.

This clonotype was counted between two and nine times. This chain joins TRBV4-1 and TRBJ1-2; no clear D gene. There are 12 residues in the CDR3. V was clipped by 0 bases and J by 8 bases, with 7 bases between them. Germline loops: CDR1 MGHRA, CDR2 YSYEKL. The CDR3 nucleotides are TGCGCCAGCAGCCAAGAAGAGGTCGGCTACACCTTC. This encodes CASSQEEVGYTF.

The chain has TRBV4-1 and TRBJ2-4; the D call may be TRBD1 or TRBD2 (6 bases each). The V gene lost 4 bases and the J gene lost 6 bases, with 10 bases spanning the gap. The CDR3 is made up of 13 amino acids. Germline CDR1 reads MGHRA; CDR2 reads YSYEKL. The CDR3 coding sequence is TGCGCCAGCAGCCCCGGGGGCGGAAACATTCAGTACTTC. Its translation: CASSPGGGNIQYF.

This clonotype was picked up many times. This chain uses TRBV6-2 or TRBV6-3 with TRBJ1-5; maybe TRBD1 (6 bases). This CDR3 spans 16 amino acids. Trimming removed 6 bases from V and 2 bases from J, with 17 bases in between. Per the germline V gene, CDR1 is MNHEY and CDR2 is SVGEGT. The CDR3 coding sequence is TGTGCCAGCAGGGGGAGGGGGGCATTCGGCAATCAGCCCCAGCATTTT. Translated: CASRGRGAFGNQPQHF.

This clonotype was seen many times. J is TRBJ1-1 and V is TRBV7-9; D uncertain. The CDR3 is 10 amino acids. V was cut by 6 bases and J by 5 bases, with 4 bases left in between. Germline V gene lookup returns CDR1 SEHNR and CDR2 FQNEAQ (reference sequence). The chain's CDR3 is CASRLTEAFF. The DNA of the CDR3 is TGTGCCAGCAGACTTACTGAAGCTTTCTTT.

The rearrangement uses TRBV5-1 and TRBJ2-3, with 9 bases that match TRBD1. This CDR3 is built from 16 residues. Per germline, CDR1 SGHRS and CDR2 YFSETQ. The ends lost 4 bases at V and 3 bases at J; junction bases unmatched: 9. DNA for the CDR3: TGCGCCAGCAGCCCGGGACAGGGTCCCTTGACAGATACGCAGTATTTT. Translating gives CASSPGQGPLTDTQYF. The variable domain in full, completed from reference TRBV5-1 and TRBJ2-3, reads KAGVTQTPRYLIKTRGQQVTLSCSPISGHRSVSWYQQTPGQGLQFLFEYFSETQRNKGNFPGRFSGRQFSNSRSEMNVSTLELGDSALYLCASSPGQGPLTDTQYFGPGTRLTVL.

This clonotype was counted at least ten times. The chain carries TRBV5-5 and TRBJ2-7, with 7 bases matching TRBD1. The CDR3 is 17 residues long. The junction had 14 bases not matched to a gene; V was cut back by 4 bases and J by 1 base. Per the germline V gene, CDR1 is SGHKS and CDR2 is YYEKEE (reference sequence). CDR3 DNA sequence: TGTGCCAGCAGCCCGTACGGGATCAACAGGGGTTCCTACGAGCAGTACGTC. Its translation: CASSPYGINRGSYEQYV.

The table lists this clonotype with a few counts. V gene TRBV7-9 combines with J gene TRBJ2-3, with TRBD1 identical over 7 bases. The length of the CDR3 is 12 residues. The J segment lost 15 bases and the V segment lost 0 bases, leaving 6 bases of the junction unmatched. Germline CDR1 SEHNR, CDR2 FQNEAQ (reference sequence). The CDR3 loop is CASSLAGQVLYF. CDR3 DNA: TGTGCCAGCAGCTTAGCTGGACAGGTGCTCTATTTT.

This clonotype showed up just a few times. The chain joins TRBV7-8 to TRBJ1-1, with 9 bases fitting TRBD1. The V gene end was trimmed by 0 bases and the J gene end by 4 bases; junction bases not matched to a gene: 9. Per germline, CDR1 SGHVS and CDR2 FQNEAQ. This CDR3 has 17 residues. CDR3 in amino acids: CASSLAPGQGGPTEAFF. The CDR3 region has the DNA TGTGCCAGCAGCTTAGCGCCGGGACAGGGCGGCCCCACTGAAGCTTTCTTT.

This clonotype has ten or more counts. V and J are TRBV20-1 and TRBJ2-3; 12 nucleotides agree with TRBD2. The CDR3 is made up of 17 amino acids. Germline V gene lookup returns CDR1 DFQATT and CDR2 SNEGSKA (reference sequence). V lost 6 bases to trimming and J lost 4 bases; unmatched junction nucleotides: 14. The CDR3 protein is CSARLLLAGGRADTQYF. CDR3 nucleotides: TGCAGTGCCCGACTACTCCTAGCGGGGGGGCGTGCAGATACGCAGTATTTT.

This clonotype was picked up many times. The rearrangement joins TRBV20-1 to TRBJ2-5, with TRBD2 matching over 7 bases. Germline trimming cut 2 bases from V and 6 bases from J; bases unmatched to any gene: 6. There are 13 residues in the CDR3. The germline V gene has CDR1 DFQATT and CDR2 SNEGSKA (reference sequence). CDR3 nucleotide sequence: TGCAGTGCTAGATGGGAGGGTAGAAAGACCCAGTACTTC. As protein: CSARWEGRKTQYF.

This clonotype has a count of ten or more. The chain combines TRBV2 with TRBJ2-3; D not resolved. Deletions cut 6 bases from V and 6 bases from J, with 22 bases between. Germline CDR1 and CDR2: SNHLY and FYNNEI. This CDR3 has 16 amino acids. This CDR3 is CASRAGTLIPGDTQYF. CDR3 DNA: TGTGCCAGCAGAGCCGGAACACTCATCCCCGGGGATACGCAGTATTTT. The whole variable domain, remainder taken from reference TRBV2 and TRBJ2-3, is EPEVTQTPSHQVTQMGQEVILRCVPISNHLYFYWYRQILGQKVEFLVSFYNNEISEKSEIFDDQFSVERPDGSNFTLKIRSTKLEDSAMYFCASRAGTLIPGDTQYFGPGTRLTVL.

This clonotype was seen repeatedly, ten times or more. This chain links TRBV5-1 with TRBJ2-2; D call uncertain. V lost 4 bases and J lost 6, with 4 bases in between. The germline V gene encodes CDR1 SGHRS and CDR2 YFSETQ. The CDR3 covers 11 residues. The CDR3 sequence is CASSDPGELFF. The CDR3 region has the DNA TGCGCCAGCAGCGATCCCGGGGAGCTGTTTTTT.

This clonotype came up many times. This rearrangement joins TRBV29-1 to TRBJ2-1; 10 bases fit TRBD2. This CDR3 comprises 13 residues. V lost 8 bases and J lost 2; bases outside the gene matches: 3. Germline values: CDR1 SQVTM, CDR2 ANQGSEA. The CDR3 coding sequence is TGCAGCACAAGCGGGGGGGCCTACAATGAGCAGTTCTTC. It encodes CSTSGGAYNEQFF.

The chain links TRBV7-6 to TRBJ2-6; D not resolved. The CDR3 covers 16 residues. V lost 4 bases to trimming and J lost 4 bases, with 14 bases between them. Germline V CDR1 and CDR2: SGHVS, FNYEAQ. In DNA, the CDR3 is TGTGCCAGCAGCTCTTCGGGTGGCTACGGGGCCAACGTCCTGACTTTC. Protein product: CASSSSGGYGANVLTF.

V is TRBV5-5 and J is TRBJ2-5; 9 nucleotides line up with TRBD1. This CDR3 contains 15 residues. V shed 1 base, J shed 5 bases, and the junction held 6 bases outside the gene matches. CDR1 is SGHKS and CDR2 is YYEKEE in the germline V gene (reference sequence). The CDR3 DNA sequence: TGTGCCAGCAGCTTGTGGACAGGGGAGAGCGAGACCCAGTACTTC. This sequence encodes CASSLWTGESETQYF.